The 29 T cell receptor beta chains below all came from one sample that was sequenced in a study of T cell repertoires in cytomegalovirus infection. TCRdb reanalysed the reads using MiXCR and keeps one entry per CDR3 protein. The sample lists 350,000 to 450,000 distinct CDR3 sequences; roughly 20% were seen once. Sequencing was done on a sample of PBMCs. The receptor set was obtained from a human donor in good health (CMV status not recorded). Some clones in this sample may be carry-over from other donors' samples.

The chain combines TRBV10-3 with TRBJ1-3, with D possibly matching TRBD1 (5 bases). CDR3 size: 17 residues. V was shortened by 8 bases and J by 0 bases, with 20 bases between the two germline ends. Germline CDR1 is ENHRY and CDR2 is SYGVKD. CDR3 sequence (DNA): TGTGCCATCGTCGGGGCAGGGTCTGGAAGCTCTGGAAACACCATATATTTT. Protein product: CAIVGAGSGSSGNTIYF.

This clonotype was found a few times. V is TRBV12-3 or TRBV12-4 and J is TRBJ2-1; 10 bases are a match to TRBD1. Trimming removed 0 bases from V and 7 bases from J; junction bases left unmatched: 9. The CDR3 length is 17 residues. CDR3 region: CASSLARDRGIRNEQFF. CDR3 nucleotides: TGTGCCAGCAGTTTAGCGCGGGACAGGGGTATTAGGAATGAGCAGTTCTTC.

Only one count was recorded for this clonotype. The chain carries TRBV7-2 and TRBJ2-2, with D hard to call. Trimming cost V 0 bases and J 2 bases, with 13 bases left between them. In germline, CDR1 is SGHTA, CDR2 FQGNSA. The CDR3 runs 17 residues. The DNA of the CDR3 is TGTGCCAGCAGCTTAGCCCCTTTTAGTCGAAACACCGGGGAGCTGTTTTTT. It specifies CASSLAPFSRNTGELFF.

In this sample, this clonotype turned up many times. The chain couples TRBV12-3 or TRBV12-4 to TRBJ1-1; D unresolved. The CDR3 covers 13 residues. Trimming removed 3 bases from V and 7 bases from J, with 12 bases in between. CDR3 amino acids: CASSFLGGSEAFF. The CDR3 DNA follows: TGTGCCAGCAGTTTTTTGGGTGGCAGTGAAGCTTTCTTT.

This clonotype has at least ten counts. V is TRBV7-9 and J is TRBJ2-1; D is ambiguous. In germline, CDR1 is SEHNR, CDR2 FQNEAQ (reference sequence). Trimming removed 4 bases from V and 8 bases from J, with 9 bases in between. The CDR3 is 12 residues long. The DNA for the CDR3 is TGTGCCAGCAGCTCGTCCCTGGATGAGCAGTTCTTC. It codes for CASSSSLDEQFF. The full variable domain, completed using reference TRBV7-9 and TRBJ2-1, is DTGVSQNPRHKITKRGQNVTFRCDPISEHNRLYWYRQTLGQGPEFLTYFQNEAQLEKSRLLSDRFSAERPKGSFSTLEIQRTEQGDSAMYLCASSSSLDEQFFGPGTRLTVL.

This chain uses TRBV7-2 with TRBJ2-1; TRBD2 matches 11 bases. This CDR3 region has 15 residues. V was pared by 3 bases and J by 9 bases, with 7 bases of the junction left unmatched. Germline lookup yields CDR1 SGHTA and CDR2 FQGNSA. The CDR3 DNA is TGTGCCAGCAGCTTCTCTAGCGGGGGGACCGCTGAGCAGTTCTTC. This sequence encodes CASSFSSGGTAEQFF.

This clonotype has a handful of counts. The chain has TRBV6-6 and TRBJ2-2; a weak D match, TRBD2 (5 bases). Trimming left V 2 bases short and J 1 base short, with 8 bases between. This CDR3 contains 15 residues. Germline V gene sequence: CDR1 MNHNY, CDR2 SVGAGI (reference sequence). Here the CDR3 reads CASSYVGENTGELFF. The CDR3 DNA reads TGTGCCAGCAGTTACGTCGGGGAGAACACCGGGGAGCTGTTTTTT.

This clonotype was detected many times. This chain links TRBV12-3 or TRBV12-4 with TRBJ2-1; 13 bases are shared with TRBD2. The trim removed 6 bases at V and 7 bases at J, leaving 3 bases unmatched. The CDR3 covers 14 residues. CDR3 sequence (DNA): TGTGCCAGCAGGATGACTAGCGGGGGGAATGAGCAGTTCTTC. This encodes CASRMTSGGNEQFF.

This clonotype occurred many times. CDR3 nucleotides: TGTGCCAGCAGCTTGAGCGGGGGAGGGGAGACCCAGTACTTC. It translates to CASSLSGGGETQYF. The chain has TRBV11-2 and TRBJ2-5; 8 bases are shared with TRBD2. CDR1 is SGHAT and CDR2 is FQNNGV in the germline V gene. V shed 3 bases and J 5 bases; nucleotides not matched to a gene: 5. The CDR3 consists of 14 residues.

This clonotype showed up many times. This chain uses TRBV7-2 with TRBJ1-2, with D uncertain. Deletions cut 5 bases from V and 3 bases from J, with 13 bases between. CDR3 length equals 14 residues. Per germline, CDR1 SGHTA and CDR2 FQGNSA. The CDR3 here is CASSASWGDYGYTF. The DNA for the CDR3 is TGTGCCAGCAGCGCCTCCTGGGGAGACTATGGCTACACCTTC.

The genes are TRBV29-1 and TRBJ1-1; D uncertain. The germline V gene encodes CDR1 SQVTM and CDR2 ANQGSEA. V lost 2 bases and J lost 3, with 7 bases in between. This CDR3 region has 12 residues. CDR3 nucleotides: TGCAGCGTTGAAAGACACCACACTGAAGCTTTCTTT. Its protein product is CSVERHHTEAFF.

This sequence joins TRBV27 and TRBJ1-6; 7 positions match TRBD1. In germline, CDR1 is MNHEY, CDR2 SMNVEV (reference sequence). The V segment lost 6 bases and the J segment 9 bases; nucleotides outside the gene matches: 20. The CDR3 length is 18 residues. The CDR3 sequence is CASSWGKRTGSISSPLHF. The CDR3 nucleotides read TGTGCCAGCAGCTGGGGAAAACGGACAGGATCGATTTCTTCACCCCTCCACTTT.

This clonotype was recorded at least ten times. The V and J genes are TRBV7-2 and TRBJ2-1, with D uncertain. V shed 2 bases and J shed 3 bases, with 11 bases lying between them. Germline values: CDR1 SGHTA, CDR2 FQGNSA. The CDR3 has 15 residues. The CDR3 protein is CASSLLVSLYNEQFF. The CDR3, as DNA: TGTGCCAGCAGCTTACTGGTCTCCCTCTACAATGAGCAGTTCTTC.

Ten or more counts support this clonotype. The DNA of the CDR3 is TGTGCCAGCGCCTATACGGATGGCACTGAAGCTTTCTTT. It specifies CASAYTDGTEAFF. J is TRBJ1-1 and V is TRBV7-9, with D unresolved. The CDR3 spans 13 residues. The germline CDR1 and CDR2 sequences are SEHNR and FQNEAQ (reference sequence). Trimming took off 8 bases at V and 4 bases at J, with 14 bases between the two ends.

This clonotype was observed a handful of times. This chain uses TRBV28 with TRBJ2-5; D possibly uses TRBD1 or TRBD2 (5 bases each). CDR3 length: 14 amino acids. V shed 8 bases and J shed 7 bases, with 20 bases lying between them. In germline, CDR1 is MDHEN, CDR2 SYDVKM. CDR3 residues: CASRSGTGVGTQYF. CDR3 DNA sequence: TGTGCCAGCCGATCCGGGACCGGGGTCGGGACCCAGTACTTC.

The V gene is TRBV20-1, the J gene TRBJ1-2; 7 bases align to TRBD1. The germline V gene encodes CDR1 DFQATT and CDR2 SNEGSKA (reference sequence). This CDR3 is 13 amino acids long. The ends lost 6 bases at V and 5 bases at J; junction bases unmatched: 9. The CDR3 region has the DNA TGCAGTGCAGAGAAGGACAGGTTGTATGGCTACACCTTC. Translating it yields CSAEKDRLYGYTF.

This clonotype was picked up a small number of times. This chain uses TRBV3-1 with TRBJ2-7; a possible D gene is TRBD1 (6 bases). The germline V and J ends were trimmed by 4 bases and 0 bases, with 10 bases remaining between them. Germline V gene sequence: CDR1 LGHDT, CDR2 YNNKEL (reference sequence). This CDR3 has 14 amino acids. The CDR3 DNA follows: TGTGCCAGCAGCCGGGACACGTTCTCCTACGAGCAGTACTTC. Translation gives CASSRDTFSYEQYF.

This chain uses TRBV29-1 with TRBJ1-2, with D possibly matching TRBD1 (6 bases). CDR1 and CDR2 (germline): SQVTM, ANQGSEA. CDR3 size: 13 residues. V shed 2 bases and J shed 5 bases, with 12 bases lying between them. This CDR3 reads CSVEKGGGYGYTF. In nucleotides, the CDR3 is TGCAGCGTTGAAAAGGGAGGGGGATATGGCTACACCTTC.

This clonotype was seen many times. This rearrangement joins TRBV7-6 to TRBJ2-7; D gene ambiguous. Trimming shortened V by 5 bases and J by 4 bases, and 12 bases separated the two germline ends. The germline CDR1 and CDR2 sequences are SGHVS and FNYEAQ. The CDR3 loop spans 13 amino acids. CDR3 DNA: TGTGCCAGCAGCCTCAAGGATCCTTACGAGCAGTACTTC. Translation gives CASSLKDPYEQYF.

This clonotype has only a few counts. The chain is built from TRBV10-3 and TRBJ1-2; 7 bases align to TRBD1. J gave up 4 bases and V 10 bases, and 15 bases lay outside the gene matches. Germline loops: CDR1 ENHRY, CDR2 SYGVKD. This CDR3 spans 15 amino acids. The CDR3 sequence: CATQGEGGLRYGYTF. DNA for the CDR3: TGTGCCACCCAGGGGGAGGGAGGCCTCCGCTATGGCTACACCTTC.

As to this clonotype: A read error may be the cause here, since a much bigger clone is one base away. V and J are TRBV7-2 and TRBJ2-2; D is ambiguous. This CDR3 region has 15 residues. Germline CDR1 and CDR2: SGHTA and FQGNSA. The CDR3 coding sequence is TGTGCCCGCAGCTCGGAAGCGTCTGTGGACGGGGAGCTGTTTTTT. Translating it yields CARSSEASVDGELFF.

This clonotype occurred many times. This sequence joins TRBV7-6 and TRBJ1-1, with D possibly TRBD1 on 5 matching bases. This CDR3 spans 14 amino acids. CDR1 SGHVS and CDR2 FNYEAQ come from the germline V gene. The ends were cut back, 4 bases at V and 1 base at J, with 10 bases in the middle. CDR3 nucleotide sequence: TGTGCCAGCAGCTCCCTCACAGGGAACACTGAAGCTTTCTTT. It translates to CASSSLTGNTEAFF.

At least ten counts were recorded for this clonotype. The chain joins TRBV28 to TRBJ2-7; 10 bases align to TRBD2. The CDR3 has 16 residues. The germline V gene has CDR1 MDHEN and CDR2 SYDVKM. Trimming at V came to 3 bases and at J to 2 bases, leaving 7 bases not matched to a gene. The CDR3 is CASSLSRLAGAYEQYF. The CDR3 DNA follows: TGTGCCAGCAGTTTGAGTCGTCTAGCGGGAGCCTACGAGCAGTACTTC. Together with reference TRBV28 and TRBJ2-7, the CDR3 gives the full variable domain: DVKVTQSSRYLVKRTGEKVFLECVQDMDHENMFWYRQDPGLGLRLIYFSYDVKMKEKGDIPEGYSVSREKKERFSLILESASTNQTSMYLCASSLSRLAGAYEQYFGPGTRLTVT.

Only a few counts were recorded for this clonotype. The V call is TRBV20-1, the J call TRBJ1-6, with D possibly being TRBD1 (5 bases). CDR1 and CDR2 (germline): DFQATT, SNEGSKA (reference sequence). Trimming took 3 bases from V and 8 from J, leaving 17 bases between them. The CDR3 is 15 amino acids. The CDR3 loop reads CSASARGGLDSPLHF. The CDR3 coding sequence is TGCAGTGCTAGTGCGCGGGGCGGGTTGGATTCACCCCTCCACTTT.

This clonotype has ten or more counts. The V gene is TRBV6-1, the J gene TRBJ2-3; D tentatively reads TRBD1 or TRBD2 (5 bases each). The CDR3 extends over 16 amino acids. Germline CDR1 is MNHNS and CDR2 is SASEGT. V was shortened by 6 bases and J by 6 bases, with 22 bases between the two germline ends. The CDR3 coding sequence is TGTGCCAGCAGAACTATAACCGGGACCCACATGGATACGCAGTATTTT. It encodes CASRTITGTHMDTQYF.

This clonotype was seen repeatedly, ten times or more. This sequence joins TRBV7-2 and TRBJ2-3; D is undetermined. The CDR3 runs 14 residues. With 5 bases removed from V and 6 bases from J, the gap between germline ends came to 15 bases. Germline V gene sequence: CDR1 SGHTA, CDR2 FQGNSA. This chain's CDR3 is CASSTTSWADTQYF. CDR3 DNA: TGTGCCAGCAGCACAACCTCCTGGGCGGATACGCAGTATTTT. The full variable domain, in which reference TRBV7-2 and TRBJ2-3 provide the parts outside the CDR3, is GAGVSQSPSNKVTEKGKDVELRCDPISGHTALYWYRQSLGQGLEFLIYFQGNSAPDKSGLPSDRFSAERTGGSVSTLTIQRTQQEDSAVYLCASSTTSWADTQYFGPGTRLTVL.

The genes are TRBV9 and TRBJ1-2; D remains ambiguous. There are 15 residues in the CDR3. Germline V gene data show CDR1 as SGDLS and CDR2 as YYNGEE. V was trimmed by 4 bases and J by 0 bases, leaving 13 bases between them. The CDR3 DNA follows: TGTGCCAGCAGCATCGGAACTCAAGCTAACTATGGCTACACCTTC. Protein sequence: CASSIGTQANYGYTF.

A few counts support this clonotype. The genes are TRBV20-1 and TRBJ1-3; D call uncertain. Germline V gives CDR1 DFQATT, CDR2 SNEGSKA (reference sequence). The CDR3 has 13 amino acids. V dropped 0 bases and J dropped 4 bases, with 7 bases sitting between them. The CDR3 loop is CSARESEGNTIYF. CDR3 in DNA: TGCAGTGCTAGAGAGAGCGAAGGAAACACCATATATTTT.

This clonotype was seen many times. The chain has TRBV7-9 and TRBJ1-5, with 9 bases matching TRBD1. The V segment lost 1 base and the J segment 5 bases; nucleotides outside the gene matches: 3. The CDR3 is 15 residues long. The V gene's germline CDR1 is SEHNR and CDR2 FQNEAQ (reference sequence). The CDR3 sequence: CASSLGQGEDQPQHF. CDR3 in DNA: TGTGCCAGCAGCTTAGGACAGGGGGAGGATCAGCCCCAGCATTTT.